The 14 T cell receptor beta chains below all came from one sample that was sequenced in a study of low-dose radiotherapy and immunotherapy resistance in tumors. With TRAV- and TRBV-specific primers, first-strand cDNA was made, covering the alpha and beta chains. Using a constant-region primer together with a V-primer adapter, TCRs were subjected to around 20 PCR cycles of amplification. TCRdb passed the reads through MiXCR, listing each CDR3 protein once. Of approximately 84,000 distinct CDR3 sequences detected, less than 20% appear once; the ten largest clones hold approximately 1.5%. Time point here: after trial treatment. Sample treatment: LDRT plus nivolumab, ipilimumab, low-dose cyclophosphamide and aspirin (RACIN trial). This sample comprised PBMCs, obtained after low-dose radiotherapy plus immunotherapy. Every receptor here comes from a male donor with prostate cancer.

In its sample, this clonotype was seen many times. J is TRBJ1-6 and V is TRBV25-1; D is possibly TRBD1 (5 bases). Germline assignment: CDR1 MGHDK and CDR2 SYGVNS. The V end lost 3 bases, the J end lost 9 bases, and 18 bases lay between the germline ends. The CDR3 has 16 residues. Written as DNA, the CDR3 is TGTGCCAGCAGTGATCCCGACGGCAGGGATGGTTCACCCCTCCACTTT. Amino acid sequence: CASSDPDGRDGSPLHF.

This clonotype was picked up many times. This rearrangement joins TRBV10-3 to TRBJ1-5, with TRBD1 matching over 7 bases. This CDR3 spans 14 amino acids. Looked up from germline, CDR1 is ENHRY and CDR2 is SYGVKD. The trim removed 6 bases at V and 1 base at J, leaving 3 bases unmatched. Written as DNA, the CDR3 is TGTGCCATCAGGGGGGGACAGAGCAATCAGCCCCAGCATTTT. Its translation: CAIRGGQSNQPQHF.

This clonotype has a count of ten or more. Written as DNA, the CDR3 is TGCAGTGCTAGAGATTGGGAAGGACTAGCGGAGACCCAGTACTTC. Protein: CSARDWEGLAETQYF. The chain combines TRBV20-1 with TRBJ2-5; 9 bases fit TRBD2. Germline V CDR1 and CDR2: DFQATT, SNEGSKA (reference sequence). The CDR3 is 15 amino acids. V was pared by 0 bases and J by 5 bases, with 7 bases of the junction left unmatched.

This clonotype was observed a few times. A read error is likely here: a far larger clone is one base away. This rearrangement joins TRBV6-5 to TRBJ1-2; D ambiguous. The CDR3 runs to 12 residues. Looked up from germline, CDR1 is MNHEY and CDR2 is SVGAGI. V shed 8 bases and J shed 8 bases, with 15 bases lying between them. CDR3 in amino acids: CASGPGPRGYTF. The CDR3 bases are TGTGCCAGCGGTCCCGGCCCTCGGGGCTACACCTTC.

This clonotype turned up a few times. The genes are TRBV9 and TRBJ2-7, with 7 bases matching TRBD1. The CDR3 has 16 amino acids. The germline V gene encodes CDR1 SGDLS and CDR2 YYNGEE. V gave up 3 bases and J gave up 5 bases; unmatched junction bases: 14. CDR3 sequence: CASSERERGPADEQYF. In DNA, the CDR3 is TGTGCCAGCAGCGAGAGAGAGAGGGGGCCAGCCGACGAGCAGTACTTC.

This clonotype was detected many times. The chain is built from TRBV18 and TRBJ1-2; TRBD1 aligns across 9 bases. The CDR3 has 14 amino acids. CDR1 is KGHSH and CDR2 is LQKENI in the germline V gene. V lost 4 bases, J lost 5 bases, and 5 bases stayed unmatched. In nucleotides, the CDR3 is TGTGCCAGCTCACTACAGGGACAGGGATATGGCTACACCTTC. As protein: CASSLQGQGYGYTF.

Details on this clonotype: The DNA is omitted, as the CDR3 cannot be located on it reliably, and the CDR3 follows TCRdb's listing. The chain has TRBV7-8 and TRBJ2-2; TRBD1, the table's D call, was not compared with the DNA. The CDR3 spans 17 amino acids, including both terminal residues. Germline lookup yields CDR1 SGHVS and CDR2 FQNEAQ. The CDR3 loop reads CASSAFRESNTGELFFF.

This clonotype came up many times. The chain joins TRBV5-1 to TRBJ2-5; 7 bases are shared with TRBD2. CDR3 size: 11 residues. Trimming at V came to 5 bases and at J to 9 bases, leaving 4 bases not matched to a gene. CDR1 is SGHRS, CDR2 YFSETQ, per germline. CDR3 protein: CASRDSGAQYF. CDR3 sequence (DNA): TGCGCCAGCAGAGACAGCGGGGCCCAGTACTTC. The whole variable domain, remainder taken from reference TRBV5-1 and TRBJ2-5, is KAGVTQTPRYLIKTRGQQVTLSCSPISGHRSVSWYQQTPGQGLQFLFEYFSETQRNKGNFPGRFSGRQFSNSRSEMNVSTLELGDSALYLCASRDSGAQYFGPGTRLLVL.

This clonotype occurred many times. The rearrangement links TRBV20-1 to TRBJ2-3, with D perhaps matching TRBD2 (6 bases). V was shortened by 7 bases and J by 3 bases, with 14 bases between the two germline ends. The CDR3 length is 13 residues. Germline V gives CDR1 DFQATT, CDR2 SNEGSKA (reference sequence). The CDR3: CSVEIRGTDTQYF. The CDR3 region has the DNA TGCAGTGTTGAGATCCGGGGGACAGATACGCAGTATTTT.

In its sample, this clonotype was seen many times. The CDR3: CASSLAPKGYEQYF. CDR3 coding DNA: TGTGCCAGCAGCTTAGCGCCGAAGGGTTACGAGCAGTACTTC. The chain joins TRBV7-9 to TRBJ2-7; unclear D gene. The CDR3 length is 14 residues. Germline assignment: CDR1 SEHNR and CDR2 FQNEAQ (reference sequence). The V end was cut by 0 bases, the J end by 4 bases, with 10 bases between.

This clonotype was detected many times. The chain joins TRBV12-3 or TRBV12-4 to TRBJ2-7; 9 nucleotides agree with TRBD1. With 5 bases clipped from V and 4 bases from J, the junction kept 9 bases outside the gene matches. The CDR3 consists of 15 residues. DNA of the CDR3: TGTGCCAGCAGTGCATCGGGACAGGGCCTTTACGAGCAGTACTTC. Translation gives CASSASGQGLYEQYF.

This clonotype was seen at least ten times. The V gene is TRBV2, the J gene TRBJ2-3, with TRBD2 matching over 12 bases. The CDR3 is made up of 15 amino acids. Unmatched junction bases numbered 2, after V lost 6 bases and J lost 1 base. The germline V gene encodes CDR1 SNHLY and CDR2 FYNNEI. The CDR3 loop is CASRRLAGGTDTQYF. The DNA of the CDR3 is TGTGCCAGCAGGAGACTAGCGGGGGGCACAGATACGCAGTATTTT.

The chain uses TRBV7-2 and TRBJ2-6; 14 bases are shared with TRBD2. The CDR3 totals 18 residues. In germline, CDR1 is SGHTA, CDR2 FQGNSA. V was pared by 1 base and J by 3 bases, with 2 bases of the junction left unmatched. CDR3 nucleotides: TGTGCCAGCAGCTTAGTCGGGACTAGCGGGAGTGGGGCCAACGTCCTGACTTTC. Residues: CASSLVGTSGSGANVLTF.

This clonotype came up many times. The chain has TRBV6-5 and TRBJ1-2; 8 nucleotides match TRBD1. Germline CDR1 is MNHEY and CDR2 is SVGAGI. With 5 bases clipped from V and 3 bases from J, the junction kept 14 bases outside the gene matches. This CDR3 comprises 17 residues. Here the CDR3 DNA reads TGTGCCAGCAGTCCGAGACAGGGGTCCCCTCGGGACTATGGCTACACCTTC. Encoded protein: CASSPRQGSPRDYGYTF.